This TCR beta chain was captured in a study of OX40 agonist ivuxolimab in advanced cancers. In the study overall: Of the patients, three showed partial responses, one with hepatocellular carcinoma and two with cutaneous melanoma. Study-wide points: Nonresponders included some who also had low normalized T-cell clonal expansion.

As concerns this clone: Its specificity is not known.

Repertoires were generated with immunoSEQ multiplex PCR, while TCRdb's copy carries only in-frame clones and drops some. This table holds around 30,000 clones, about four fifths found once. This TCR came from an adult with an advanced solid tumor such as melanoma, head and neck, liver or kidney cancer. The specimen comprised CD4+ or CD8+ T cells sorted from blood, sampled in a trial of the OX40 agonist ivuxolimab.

The CDR3 DNA sequence: TGTGCCAGCAGTTTCGGGACAGCCGACTACGAGCAGTACTTC. Translation: CASSFGTADYEQYF. The V gene is TRBV28, the J gene TRBJ2-7, with 7 nucleotides matching TRBD1. Germline lookup yields CDR1 MDHEN and CDR2 SYDVKM. J was trimmed by 3 bases and V by 3 bases; bases with no gene match: 5. This CDR3 is built from 14 residues.